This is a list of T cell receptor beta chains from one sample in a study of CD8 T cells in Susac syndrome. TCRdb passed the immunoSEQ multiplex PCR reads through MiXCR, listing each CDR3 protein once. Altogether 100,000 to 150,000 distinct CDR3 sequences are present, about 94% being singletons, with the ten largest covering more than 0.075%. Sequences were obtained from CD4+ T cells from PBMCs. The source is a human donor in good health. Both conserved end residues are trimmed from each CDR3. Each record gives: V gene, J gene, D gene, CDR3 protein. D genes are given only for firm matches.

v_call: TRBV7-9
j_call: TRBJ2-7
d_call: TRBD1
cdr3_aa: ASSLGQGNEQY

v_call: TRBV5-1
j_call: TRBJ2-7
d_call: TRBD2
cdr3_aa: ASSTSGNSDEQY

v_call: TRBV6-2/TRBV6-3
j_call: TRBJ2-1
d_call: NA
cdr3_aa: ASSSYVGEQF

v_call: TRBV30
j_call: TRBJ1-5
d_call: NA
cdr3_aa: AWSVDYWEEGNQPQH

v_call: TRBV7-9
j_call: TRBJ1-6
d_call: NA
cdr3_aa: ASSTPGGGSPLH

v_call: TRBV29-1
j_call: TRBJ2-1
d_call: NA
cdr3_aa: SVGWGQDSYNEQF

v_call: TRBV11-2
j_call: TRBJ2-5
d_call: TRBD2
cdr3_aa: ASSSAGETQY

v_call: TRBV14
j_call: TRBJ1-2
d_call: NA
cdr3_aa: ASSQGDTTVSYGYT

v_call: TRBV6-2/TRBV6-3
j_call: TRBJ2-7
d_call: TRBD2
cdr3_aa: ASSTGRLAGARRRDYEQY

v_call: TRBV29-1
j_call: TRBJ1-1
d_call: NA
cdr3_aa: SVRQGNTEAF

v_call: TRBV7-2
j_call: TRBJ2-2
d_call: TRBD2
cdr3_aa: ASSSRLAGVTGELF

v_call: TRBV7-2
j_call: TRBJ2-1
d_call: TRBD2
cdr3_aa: ASSLESLAGPNEQF

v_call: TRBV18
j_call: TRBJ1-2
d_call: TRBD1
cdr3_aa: ASSSGQNYGYT

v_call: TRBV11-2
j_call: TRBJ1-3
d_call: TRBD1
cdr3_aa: ASSSTGVFGNTIY

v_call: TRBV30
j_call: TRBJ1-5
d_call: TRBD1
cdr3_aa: AFAQGTNQPQH

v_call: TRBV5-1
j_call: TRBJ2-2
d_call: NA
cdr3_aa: ASSPDGSYTGELF

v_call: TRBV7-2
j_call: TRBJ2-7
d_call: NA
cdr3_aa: ASSLVREGSQVQY

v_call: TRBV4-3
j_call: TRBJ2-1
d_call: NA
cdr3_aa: ASSQDGWTPYNEQF

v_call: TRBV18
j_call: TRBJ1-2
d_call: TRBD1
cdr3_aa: ASSPKETGRYGYT

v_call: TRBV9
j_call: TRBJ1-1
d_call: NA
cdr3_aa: ASSVVAGHTEAF

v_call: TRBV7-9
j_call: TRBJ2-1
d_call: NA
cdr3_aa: ASSSLRGSYNEQF

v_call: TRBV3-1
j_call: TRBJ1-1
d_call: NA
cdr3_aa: ASSRAGTKAF

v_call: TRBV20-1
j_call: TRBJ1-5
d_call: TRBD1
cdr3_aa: SARRQGDSAQH

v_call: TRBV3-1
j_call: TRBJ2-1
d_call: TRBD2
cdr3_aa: ASSQEVSGRSNEQF

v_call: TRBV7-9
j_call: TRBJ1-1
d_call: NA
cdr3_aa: AGQSTGDTEAF

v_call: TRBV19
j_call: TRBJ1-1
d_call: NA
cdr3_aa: ASSIASRNTEAF

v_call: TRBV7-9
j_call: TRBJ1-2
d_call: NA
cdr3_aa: ASSLDRRTNYGYT

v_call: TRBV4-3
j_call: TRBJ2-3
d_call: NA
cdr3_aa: ASSQQSRGAEKDTQY

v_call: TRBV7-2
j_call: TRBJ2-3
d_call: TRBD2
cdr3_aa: ASSLEGREWADTQY

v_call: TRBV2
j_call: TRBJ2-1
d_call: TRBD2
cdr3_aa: ASTESRTSTYNEQF

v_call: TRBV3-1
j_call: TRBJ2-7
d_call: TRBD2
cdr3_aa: ASSQVREGEQY

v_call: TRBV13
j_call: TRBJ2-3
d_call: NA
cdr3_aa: ASSLPRSSTDTQY

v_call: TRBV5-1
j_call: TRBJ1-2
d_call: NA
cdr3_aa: ASSLGESNYGYT

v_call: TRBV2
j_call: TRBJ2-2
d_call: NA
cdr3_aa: ASMDPGELF

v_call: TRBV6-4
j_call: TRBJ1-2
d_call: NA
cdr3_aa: ASSDSGSYGYT

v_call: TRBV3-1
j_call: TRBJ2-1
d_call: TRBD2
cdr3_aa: ASSRWPLSGGYNEQF

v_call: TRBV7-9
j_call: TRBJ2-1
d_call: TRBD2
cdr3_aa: ASSRTSGPFYNEQF

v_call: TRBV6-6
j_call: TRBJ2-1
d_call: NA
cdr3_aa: ASRSASAYNEQF

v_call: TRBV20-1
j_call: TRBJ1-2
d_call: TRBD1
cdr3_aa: SASPQGAANYGYT

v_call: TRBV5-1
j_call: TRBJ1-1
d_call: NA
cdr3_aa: ASTTFGQNTEAF

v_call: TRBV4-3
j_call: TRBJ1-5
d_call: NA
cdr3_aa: ASSQESGRKPQH

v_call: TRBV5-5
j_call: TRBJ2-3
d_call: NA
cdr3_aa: ASGKASTDTQY

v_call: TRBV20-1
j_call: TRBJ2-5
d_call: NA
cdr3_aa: SASAGANDLETQY

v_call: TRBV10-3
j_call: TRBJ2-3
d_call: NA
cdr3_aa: AISDSSGTDTQY

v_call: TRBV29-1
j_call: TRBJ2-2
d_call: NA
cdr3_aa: SGWKNTGELF

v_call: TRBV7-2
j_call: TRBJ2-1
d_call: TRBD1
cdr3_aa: ASSLGQGAGEQF

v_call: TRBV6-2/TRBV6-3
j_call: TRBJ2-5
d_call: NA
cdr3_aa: ASSLGGDQETQY

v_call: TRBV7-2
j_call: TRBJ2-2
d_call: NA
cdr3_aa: ASSLAGVAGELF

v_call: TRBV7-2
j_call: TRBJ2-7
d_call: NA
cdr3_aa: ASSYPTDQQY

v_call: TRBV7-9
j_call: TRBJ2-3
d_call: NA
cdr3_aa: ASSLGVSVLTDTQY

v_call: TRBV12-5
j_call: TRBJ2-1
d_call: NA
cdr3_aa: ASGLINEQF

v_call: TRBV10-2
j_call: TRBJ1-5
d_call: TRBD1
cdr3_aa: ASSETGLNQPQH

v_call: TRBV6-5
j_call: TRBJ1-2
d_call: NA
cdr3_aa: ASSSSGGTRNYGYT

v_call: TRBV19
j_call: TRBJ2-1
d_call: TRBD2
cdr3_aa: ASSTRTSGRAYNEQF

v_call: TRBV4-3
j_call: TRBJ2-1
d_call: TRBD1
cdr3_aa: ASSQKQGGSYNEQF

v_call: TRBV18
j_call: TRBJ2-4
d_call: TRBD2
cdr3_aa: ASSPWTSAAKNIQY

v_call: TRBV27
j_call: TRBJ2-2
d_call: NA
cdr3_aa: ASSLARRSGGELF

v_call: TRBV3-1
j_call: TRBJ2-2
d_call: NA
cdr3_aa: ASSPAGHVGELF

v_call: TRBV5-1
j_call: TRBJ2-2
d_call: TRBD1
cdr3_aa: ASSSGQQNTGELF